This T cell receptor beta chain derives from a study of radiation and T cells in renal cell carcinoma. The overall study: Nephrectomy followed 15 Gy stereotactic body radiation by 4 weeks. General study results and limits: Top tumor clonotypes rose in blood 2 weeks post-radiation, then contracted.

The repertoire was sequenced with immunoSEQ multiplex PCR; TCRdb's copy has only in-frame clones and lacks some. The top ten hold more than 20% of the sample, which has 70,000 to 100,000 clones, 65% to 90% seen once. Note on this clone: Antigen specificity is unknown.

Time point noted: blood 2 weeks post-SBRT. Treatment noted: 15 Gy SBRT to primary tumor, nephrectomy 4 weeks later. Serial blood draws occurred at baseline and 2 and 4 weeks post-SBRT. The germline V gene has CDR1 SGHRS and CDR2 YFSETQ. The CDR3 runs to 18 residues. The V and J ends lost 4 bases and 0 bases respectively, with 20 bases between them. This TCR was sampled from a woman in her forties or fifties with renal cell carcinoma. The source was blood, collected from a patient whose treatment included radiotherapy and nephrectomy. The chain uses TRBV5-1 and TRBJ1-5; TRBD1 might be the D (5 bases). Written as DNA, the CDR3 is TGCGCCAGCAGCCAAGGGACCGGAACGTCTTATAGCAATCAGCCCCAGCATTTT. As protein: CASSQGTGTSYSNQPQHF.